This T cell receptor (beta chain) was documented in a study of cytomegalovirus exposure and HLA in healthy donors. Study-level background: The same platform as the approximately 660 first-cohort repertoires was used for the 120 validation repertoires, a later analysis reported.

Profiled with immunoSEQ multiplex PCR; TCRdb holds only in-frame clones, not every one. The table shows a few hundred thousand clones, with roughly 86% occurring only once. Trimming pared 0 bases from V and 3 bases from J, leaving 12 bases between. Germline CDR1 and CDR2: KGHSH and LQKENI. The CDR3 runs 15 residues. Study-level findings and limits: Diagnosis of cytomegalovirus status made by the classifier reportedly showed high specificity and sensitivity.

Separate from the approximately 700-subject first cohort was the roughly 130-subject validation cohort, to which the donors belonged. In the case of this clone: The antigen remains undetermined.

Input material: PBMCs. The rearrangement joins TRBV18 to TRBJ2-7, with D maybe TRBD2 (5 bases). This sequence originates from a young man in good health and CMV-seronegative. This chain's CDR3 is CASSPPRAYSYEQYF. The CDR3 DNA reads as TGTGCCAGCTCACCACCGAGGGCCTATAGCTACGAGCAGTACTTC.